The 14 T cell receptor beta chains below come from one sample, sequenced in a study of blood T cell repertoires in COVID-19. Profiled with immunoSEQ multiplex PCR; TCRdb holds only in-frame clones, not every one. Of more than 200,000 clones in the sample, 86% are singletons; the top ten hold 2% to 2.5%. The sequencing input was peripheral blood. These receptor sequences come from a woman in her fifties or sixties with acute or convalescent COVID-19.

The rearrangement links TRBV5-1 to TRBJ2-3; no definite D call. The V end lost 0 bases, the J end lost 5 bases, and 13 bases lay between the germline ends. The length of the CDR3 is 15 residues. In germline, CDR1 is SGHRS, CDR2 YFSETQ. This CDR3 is CASSLGPDKRDTQYF. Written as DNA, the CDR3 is TGCGCCAGCAGCTTGGGCCCCGATAAGAGAGATACGCAGTATTTT.

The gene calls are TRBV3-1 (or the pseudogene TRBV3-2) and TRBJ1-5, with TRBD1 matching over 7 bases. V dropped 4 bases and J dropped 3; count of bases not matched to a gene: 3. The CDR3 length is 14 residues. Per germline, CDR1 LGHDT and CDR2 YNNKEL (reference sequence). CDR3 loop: CASSPDRDNQPQHF. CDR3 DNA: TGTGCCAGCAGCCCCGACAGGGACAATCAGCCCCAGCATTTT.

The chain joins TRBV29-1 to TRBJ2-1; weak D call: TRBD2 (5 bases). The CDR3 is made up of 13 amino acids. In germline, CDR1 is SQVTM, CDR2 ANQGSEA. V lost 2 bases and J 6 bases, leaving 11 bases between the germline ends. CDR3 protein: CSVERGLGNEQFF. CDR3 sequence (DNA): TGCAGCGTTGAAAGAGGGTTGGGCAATGAGCAGTTCTTC.

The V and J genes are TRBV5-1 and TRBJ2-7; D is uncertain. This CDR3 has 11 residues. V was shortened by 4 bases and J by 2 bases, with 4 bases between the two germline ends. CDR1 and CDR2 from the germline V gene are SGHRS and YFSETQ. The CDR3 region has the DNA TGCGCCAGCAGCCCTCCCTACGAGCAGTACTTC. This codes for CASSPPYEQYF.

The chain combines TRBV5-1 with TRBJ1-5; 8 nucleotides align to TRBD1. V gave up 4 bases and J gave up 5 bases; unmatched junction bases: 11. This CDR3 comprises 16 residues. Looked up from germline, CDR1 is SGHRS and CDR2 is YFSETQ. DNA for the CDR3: TGCGCCAGCAGCCTAATCCCGGGACAGGTGTATCAGCCCCAGCATTTT. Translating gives CASSLIPGQVYQPQHF.

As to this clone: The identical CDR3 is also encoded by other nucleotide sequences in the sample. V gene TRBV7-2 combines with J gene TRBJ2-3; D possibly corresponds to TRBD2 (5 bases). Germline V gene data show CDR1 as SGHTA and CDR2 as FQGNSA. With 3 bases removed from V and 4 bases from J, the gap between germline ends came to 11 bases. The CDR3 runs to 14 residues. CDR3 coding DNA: TGTGCCAGCAGCTTTAGACCAGCGGCAGATACGCAGTATTTT. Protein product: CASSFRPAADTQYF.

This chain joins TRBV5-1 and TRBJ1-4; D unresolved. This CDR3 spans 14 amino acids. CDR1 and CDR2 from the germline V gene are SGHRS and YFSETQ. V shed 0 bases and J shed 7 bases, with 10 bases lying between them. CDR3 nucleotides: TGCGCCAGCAGCTTGGCGGGCAGCGGTGAAAAACTGTTTTTT. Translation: CASSLAGSGEKLFF.

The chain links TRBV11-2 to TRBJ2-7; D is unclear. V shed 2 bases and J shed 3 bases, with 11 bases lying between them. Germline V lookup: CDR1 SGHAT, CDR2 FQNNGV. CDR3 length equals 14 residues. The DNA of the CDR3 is TGTGCCAGCAGCTTATACGGTACGATCTACGAGCAGTACTTC. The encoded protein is CASSLYGTIYEQYF. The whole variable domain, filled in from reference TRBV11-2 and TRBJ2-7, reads EAGVAQSPRYKIIEKRQSVAFWCNPISGHATLYWYQQILGQGPKLLIQFQNNGVVDDSQLPKDRFSAERLKGVDSTLKIQPAKLEDSAVYLCASSLYGTIYEQYFGPGTRLTVT.

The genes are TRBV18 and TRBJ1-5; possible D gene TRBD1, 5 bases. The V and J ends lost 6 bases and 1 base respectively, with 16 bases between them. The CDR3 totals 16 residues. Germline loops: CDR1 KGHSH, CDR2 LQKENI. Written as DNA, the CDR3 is TGTGCCAGCTCCTCTCGCCAGGGCCCGAGCAATCAGCCCCAGCATTTT. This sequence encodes CASSSRQGPSNQPQHF.

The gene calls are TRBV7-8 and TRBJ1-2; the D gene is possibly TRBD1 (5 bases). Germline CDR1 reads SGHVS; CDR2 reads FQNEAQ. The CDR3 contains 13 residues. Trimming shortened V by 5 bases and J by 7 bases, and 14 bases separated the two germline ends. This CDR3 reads CASSLRETGGYTF. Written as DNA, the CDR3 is TGTGCCAGCAGCCTACGAGAAACAGGTGGCTACACCTTC.

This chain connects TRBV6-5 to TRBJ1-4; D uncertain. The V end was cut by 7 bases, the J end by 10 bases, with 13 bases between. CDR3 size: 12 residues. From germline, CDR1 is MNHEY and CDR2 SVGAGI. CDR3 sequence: CASTRGDGKLFF. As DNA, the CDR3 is TGTGCCAGCACCCGCGGGGATGGAAAACTGTTTTTT.

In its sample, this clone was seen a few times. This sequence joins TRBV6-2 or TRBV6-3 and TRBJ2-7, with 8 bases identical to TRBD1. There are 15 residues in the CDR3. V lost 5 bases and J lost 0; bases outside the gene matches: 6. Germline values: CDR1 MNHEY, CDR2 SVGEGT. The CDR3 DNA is TGTGCCAGCAGTCTCGGACAGGGCATCTCCTACGAGCAGTACTTC. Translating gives CASSLGQGISYEQYF.

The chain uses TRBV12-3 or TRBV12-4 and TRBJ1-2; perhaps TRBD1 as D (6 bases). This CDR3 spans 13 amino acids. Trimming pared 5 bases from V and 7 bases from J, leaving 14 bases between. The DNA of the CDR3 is TGTGCCAGCAGTCGGCAGGGGTTTCCTGGCTACACCTTC. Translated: CASSRQGFPGYTF.

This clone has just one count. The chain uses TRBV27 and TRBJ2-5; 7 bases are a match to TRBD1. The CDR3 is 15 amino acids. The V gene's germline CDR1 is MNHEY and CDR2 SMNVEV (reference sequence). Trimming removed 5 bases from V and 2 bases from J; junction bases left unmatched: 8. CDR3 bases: TGTGCCAGCAGTCCCCTGACAGGGTTTCAAGAGACCCAGTACTTC. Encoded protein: CASSPLTGFQETQYF.